A selection of T cell receptor beta chains follows, all from one sample in a study of tumor and adjacent non-tumor tissue in lung cancer. TCRdb itself ran the multiplex PCR reads through MiXCR, one entry per CDR3 protein. The sample records around 140,000 distinct CDR3 sequences, roughly 66% being singletons. Input material: lung tumor tissue. The receptor source for this set is a man in his sixties with small cell lung cancer. CDR3s include the opening cysteine and the closing phenylalanine or tryptophan. The D gene is left open where the match is weak. Not every row has a clone size; where given, it reads once, few, many or a size class.

TRBD2 | TRBJ2-2 | TRBV12-3/TRBV12-4 | . | CASTIGLARNTGELFF | TGTGCCAGCACCATTGGACTAGCAAGGAACACCGGGGAGCTGTTTTTT
. | TRBJ1-3 | TRBV11-2 | . | CVSSSAGDSGNTIYF | TGTGTCAGCAGCTCCGCAGGGGACTCTGGAAACACCATATATTTT
. | TRBJ2-3 | TRBV12-3/TRBV12-4 | few | CASSKKSGTDTQYF | TGTGCCAGCAGTAAAAAGAGCGGCACAGATACGCAGTATTTT
TRBD2 | TRBJ2-1 | TRBV6-1 | . | CASRSFLAGVELFF | TGTGCCAGCAGGTCATTTCTAGCGGGAGTTGAGCTGTTCTTC
TRBD1 | TRBJ2-6 | TRBV29-1 | many | CSVPRDRDHSGANVLTF | TGCAGCGTTCCCCGGGACAGGGACCACTCTGGGGCCAACGTCCTGACTTTC
TRBD1 | TRBJ1-2 | TRBV20-1 | many | CSARTGEAYGYTF | TGCAGTGCAAGGACAGGGGAAGCCTATGGCTACACCTTC
TRBD2 | TRBJ2-2 | TRBV10-3 | . | CAISESPGLAGAGELFF | TGTGCCATCAGTGAAAGCCCAGGATTAGCGGGAGCCGGGGAGCTGTTTTTT
TRBD1 | TRBJ2-5 | TRBV29-1 | . | CSVVSPGQETETQYF | TGCAGCGTTGTAAGTCCGGGACAGGAGACGGAGACCCAGTACTTC
TRBD1 | TRBJ2-3 | TRBV6-6 | . | CASRKRDRGSDTKYF | TGTGCCAGCAGGAAACGGGACAGGGGATCCGATACGAAGTATTTT
TRBD2 | TRBJ2-1 | TRBV6-1 | many | CASSVSGRVYNEQFF | TGTGCCAGCAGTGTCAGCGGGAGGGTATACAATGAGCAGTTCTTC
TRBD2 | TRBJ2-7 | TRBV5-4 | many | CASSLGQSTGGVAYEQYF | TGTGCCAGCAGCTTGGGCCAATCGACGGGAGGGGTGGCCTACGAGCAGTACTTC
. | TRBJ2-1 | TRBV10-3 | . | CAISESKRGHNDQFF | TGTGCCATCAGTGAGTCTAAGAGGGGCCACAATGATCAGTTCTTC
. | TRBJ2-3 | TRBV5-4 | few | CASSADRDSGRTQYF | TGTGCCAGCAGCGCGGACCGGGACTCGGGACGTACGCAGTATTTT
TRBD2 | TRBJ2-5 | TRBV11-2 | many | CASSLRLAEYQETQYF | TGTGCCAGCAGTTTAAGACTAGCGGAGTACCAAGAGACCCAGTACTTC
. | TRBJ2-1 | TRBV12-3/TRBV12-4 | few | CASSLGRGSMDEQFF | TGTGCCAGCAGCCTAGGTAGGGGAAGTATGGATGAGCAGTTCTTC
. | TRBJ2-3 | TRBV30 | few | CAWSVQSDTQYF | TGTGCCTGGAGTGTACAGTCGGATACGCAGTATTTT
. | TRBJ2-5 | TRBV24-1 | . | CATSEAGAGETQYF | TGTGCCACCAGTGAGGCAGGGGCGGGAGAGACCCAGTACTTC